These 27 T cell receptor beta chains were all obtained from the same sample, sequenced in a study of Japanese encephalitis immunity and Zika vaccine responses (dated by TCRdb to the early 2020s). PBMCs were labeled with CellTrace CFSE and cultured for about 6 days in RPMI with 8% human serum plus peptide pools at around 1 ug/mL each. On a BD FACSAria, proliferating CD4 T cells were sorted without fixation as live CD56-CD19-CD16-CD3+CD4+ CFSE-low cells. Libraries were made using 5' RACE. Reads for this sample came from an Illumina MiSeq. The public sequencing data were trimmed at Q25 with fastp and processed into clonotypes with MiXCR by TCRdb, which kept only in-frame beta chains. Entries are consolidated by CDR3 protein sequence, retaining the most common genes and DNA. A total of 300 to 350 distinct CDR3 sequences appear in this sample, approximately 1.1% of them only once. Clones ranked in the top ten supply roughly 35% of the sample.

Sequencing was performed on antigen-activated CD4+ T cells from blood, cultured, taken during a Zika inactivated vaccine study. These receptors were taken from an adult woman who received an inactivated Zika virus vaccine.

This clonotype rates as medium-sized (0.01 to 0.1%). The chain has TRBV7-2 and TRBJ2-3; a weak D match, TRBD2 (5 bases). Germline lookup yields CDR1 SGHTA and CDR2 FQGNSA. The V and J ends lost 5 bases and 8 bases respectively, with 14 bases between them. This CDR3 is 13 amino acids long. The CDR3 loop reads CASSQPDWITQYF. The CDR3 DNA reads TGTGCCAGCAGCCAACCGGACTGGATTACGCAGTATTTT.

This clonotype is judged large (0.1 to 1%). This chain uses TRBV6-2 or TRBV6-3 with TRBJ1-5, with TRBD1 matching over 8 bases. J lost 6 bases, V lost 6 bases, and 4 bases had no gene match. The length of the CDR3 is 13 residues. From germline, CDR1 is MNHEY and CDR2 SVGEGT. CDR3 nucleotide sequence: TGTGCCAGCAGGGGGACAGGCGGTCAGCCCCAGCATTTT. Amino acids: CASRGTGGQPQHF.

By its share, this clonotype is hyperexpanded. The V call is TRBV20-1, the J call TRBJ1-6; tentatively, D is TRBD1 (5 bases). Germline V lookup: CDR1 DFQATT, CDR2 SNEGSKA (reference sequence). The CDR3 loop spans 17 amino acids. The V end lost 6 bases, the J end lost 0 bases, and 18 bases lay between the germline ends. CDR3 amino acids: CSAPRGRAGSYNSPLHF. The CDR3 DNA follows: TGCAGTGCGCCCCGGGGCAGGGCCGGCTCCTATAATTCACCCCTCCACTTT.

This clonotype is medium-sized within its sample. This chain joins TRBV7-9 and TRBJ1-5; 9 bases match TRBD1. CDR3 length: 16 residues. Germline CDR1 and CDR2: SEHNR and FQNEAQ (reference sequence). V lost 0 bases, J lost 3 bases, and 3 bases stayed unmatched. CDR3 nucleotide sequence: TGTGCCAGCAGCTTAGCCGGGACAGGGTACAATCAGCCCCAGCATTTT. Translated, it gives CASSLAGTGYNQPQHF.

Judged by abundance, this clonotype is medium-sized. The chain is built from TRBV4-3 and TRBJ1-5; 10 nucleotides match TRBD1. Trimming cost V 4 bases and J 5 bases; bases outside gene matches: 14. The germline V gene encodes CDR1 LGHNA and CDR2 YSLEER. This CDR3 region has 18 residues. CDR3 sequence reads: CASSPRQPGQGIDQPQHF. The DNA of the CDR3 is TGCGCCAGCAGCCCTCGACAGCCGGGACAGGGGATAGATCAGCCCCAGCATTTT.

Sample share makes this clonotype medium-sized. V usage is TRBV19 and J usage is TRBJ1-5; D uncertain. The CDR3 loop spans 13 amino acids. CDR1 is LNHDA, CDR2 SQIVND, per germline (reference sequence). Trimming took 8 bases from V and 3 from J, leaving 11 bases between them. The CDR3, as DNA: TGTGCCAGTGAGGCGAGGGCCAATCAGCCCCAGCATTTT. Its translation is CASEARANQPQHF.

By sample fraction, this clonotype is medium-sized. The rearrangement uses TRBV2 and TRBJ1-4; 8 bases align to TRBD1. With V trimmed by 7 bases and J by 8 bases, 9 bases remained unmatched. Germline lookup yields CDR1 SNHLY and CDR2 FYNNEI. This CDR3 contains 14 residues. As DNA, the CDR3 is TGTGCCAGCAATACGGACAGGGTGGGAGAAAAACTGTTTTTT. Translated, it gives CASNTDRVGEKLFF.

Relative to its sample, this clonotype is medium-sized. CDR3 DNA sequence: TGTGCCATCAGGGGACAGTCTGGAAACACCATATATTTT. It is translated as CAIRGQSGNTIYF. This chain uses TRBV10-3 with TRBJ1-3; 7 nucleotides match TRBD1. Germline CDR1 is ENHRY and CDR2 is SYGVKD. The CDR3 contains 13 residues. V dropped 6 bases and J dropped 1; count of bases not matched to a gene: 0.

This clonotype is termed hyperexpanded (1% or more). As DNA, the CDR3 is TGTGCCAGCAGCTGGGCACAAGGGGCTAACTATGGCTACACCTTC. This translates into CASSWAQGANYGYTF. The chain combines TRBV5-5 with TRBJ1-2, with D perhaps TRBD1 (5 bases). Trimming shortened V by 3 bases and J by 0 bases, and 12 bases separated the two germline ends. CDR1 and CDR2 from the germline V gene are SGHKS and YYEKEE (reference sequence). The CDR3 sequence is 15 residues long. Filled out from reference TRBV5-5 and TRBJ1-2, the complete variable domain reads DAGVTQSPTHLIKTRGQQVTLRCSPISGHKSVSWYQQVLGQGPQFIFQYYEKEERGRGNFPDRFSARQFPNYSSELNVNALLLGDSALYLCASSWAQGANYGYTFGSGTRLTVV.

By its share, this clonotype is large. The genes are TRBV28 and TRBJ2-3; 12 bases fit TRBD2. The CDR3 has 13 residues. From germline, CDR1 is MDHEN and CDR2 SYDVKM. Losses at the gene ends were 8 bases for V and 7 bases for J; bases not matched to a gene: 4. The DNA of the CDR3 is TGTGCCAGCTCTAGCGGGGGGGATCATACGCAGTATTTT. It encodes CASSSGGDHTQYF.

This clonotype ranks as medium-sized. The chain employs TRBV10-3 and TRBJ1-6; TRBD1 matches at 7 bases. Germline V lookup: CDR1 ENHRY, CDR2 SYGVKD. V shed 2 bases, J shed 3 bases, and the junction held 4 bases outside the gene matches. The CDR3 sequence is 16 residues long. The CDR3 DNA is TGTGCCATCAGTGAGGGGGCAGGGGGCTATAATTCACCCCTCCACTTT. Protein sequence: CAISEGAGGYNSPLHF.

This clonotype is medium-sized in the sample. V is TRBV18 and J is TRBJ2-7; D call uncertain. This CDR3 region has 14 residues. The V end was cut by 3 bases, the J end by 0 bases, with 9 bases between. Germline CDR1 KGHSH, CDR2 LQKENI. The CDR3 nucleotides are TGTGCCAGCTCACCTCTTGACACCTCCTACGAGCAGTACTTC. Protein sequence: CASSPLDTSYEQYF.

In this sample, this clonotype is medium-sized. The CDR3 sequence is CASSVQGGTDTQYF. The DNA of the CDR3 is TGTGCCAGCAGTGTGCAGGGGGGGACCGATACGCAGTATTTT. This rearrangement joins TRBV25-1 to TRBJ2-3; D is possibly TRBD1 or TRBD2 (7 bases each). V was shortened by 4 bases and J by 6 bases, with 14 bases between the two germline ends. The CDR3 totals 14 residues. Germline loops: CDR1 MGHDK, CDR2 SYGVNS. Full variable domain (rest looked up from reference TRBV25-1 and TRBJ2-3): EADIYQTPRYLVIGTGKKITLECSQTMGHDKMYWYQQDPGMELHLIHYSYGVNSTEKGDLSSESTVSRIRTEHFPLTLESARPSHTSQYLCASSVQGGTDTQYFGPGTRLTVL.

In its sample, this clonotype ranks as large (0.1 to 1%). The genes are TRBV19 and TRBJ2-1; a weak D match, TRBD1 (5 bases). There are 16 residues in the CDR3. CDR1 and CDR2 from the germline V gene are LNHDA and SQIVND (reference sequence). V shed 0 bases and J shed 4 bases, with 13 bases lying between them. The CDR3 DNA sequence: TGTGCCAGTAGTATAGAGCTTCTGGGGCCTTACAATGAGCAGTTCTTC. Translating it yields CASSIELLGPYNEQFF.

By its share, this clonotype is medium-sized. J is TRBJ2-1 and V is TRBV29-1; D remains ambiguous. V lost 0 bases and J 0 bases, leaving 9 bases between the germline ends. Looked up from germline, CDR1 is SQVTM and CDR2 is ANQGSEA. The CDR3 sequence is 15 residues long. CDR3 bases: TGCAGCGTTGAAGACCCTCACACCTCCTACAATGAGCAGTTCTTC. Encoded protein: CSVEDPHTSYNEQFF.

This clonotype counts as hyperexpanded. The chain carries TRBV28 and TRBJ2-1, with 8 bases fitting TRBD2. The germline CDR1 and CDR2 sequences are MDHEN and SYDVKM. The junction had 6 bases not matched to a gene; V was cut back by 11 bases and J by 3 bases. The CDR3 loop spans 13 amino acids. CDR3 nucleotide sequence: TGTGCCTCCAGAAGCGGGGGCTACAATGAGCAGTTCTTC. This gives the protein CASRSGGYNEQFF. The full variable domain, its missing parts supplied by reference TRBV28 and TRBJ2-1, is DVKVTQSSRYLVKRTGEKVFLECVQDMDHENMFWYRQDPGLGLRLIYFSYDVKMKEKGDIPEGYSVSREKKERFSLILESASTNQTSMYLCASRSGGYNEQFFGPGTRLTVL.

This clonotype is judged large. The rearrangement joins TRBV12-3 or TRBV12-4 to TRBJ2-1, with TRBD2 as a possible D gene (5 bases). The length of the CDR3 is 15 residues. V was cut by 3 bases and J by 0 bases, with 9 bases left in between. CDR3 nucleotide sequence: TGTGCCAGCAGTTTCGCGGGCAGCTCCTACAATGAGCAGTTCTTC. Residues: CASSFAGSSYNEQFF.

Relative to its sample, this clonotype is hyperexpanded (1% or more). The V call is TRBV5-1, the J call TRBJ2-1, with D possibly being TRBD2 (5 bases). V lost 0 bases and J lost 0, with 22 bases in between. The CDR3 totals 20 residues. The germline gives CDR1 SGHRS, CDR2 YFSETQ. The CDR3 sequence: CASSLEGPLEAESSYNEQFF. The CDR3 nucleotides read TGCGCCAGCAGCTTGGAAGGACCATTGGAGGCCGAAAGCTCCTACAATGAGCAGTTCTTC.

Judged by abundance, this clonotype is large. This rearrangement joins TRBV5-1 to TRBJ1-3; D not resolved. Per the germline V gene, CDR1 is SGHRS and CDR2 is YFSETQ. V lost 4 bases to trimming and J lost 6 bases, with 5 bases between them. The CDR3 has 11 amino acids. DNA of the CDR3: TGCGCCAGCAGCAACACAAACACCATATATTTT. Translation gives CASSNTNTIYF.

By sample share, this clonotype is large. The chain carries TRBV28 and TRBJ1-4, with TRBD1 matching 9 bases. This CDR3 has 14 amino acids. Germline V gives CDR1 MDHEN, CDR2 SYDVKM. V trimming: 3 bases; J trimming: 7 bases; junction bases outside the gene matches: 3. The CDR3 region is CASSLWTGAEKLFF. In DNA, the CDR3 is TGTGCCAGCAGTTTGTGGACAGGGGCTGAAAAACTGTTTTTT.

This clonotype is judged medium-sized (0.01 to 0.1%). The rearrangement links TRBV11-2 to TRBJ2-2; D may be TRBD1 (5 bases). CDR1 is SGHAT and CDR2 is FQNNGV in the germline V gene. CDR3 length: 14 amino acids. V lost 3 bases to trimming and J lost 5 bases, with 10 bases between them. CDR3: CASSFGALTGELFF. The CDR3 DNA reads TGTGCCAGCAGCTTTGGGGCCTTGACCGGGGAGCTGTTTTTT.

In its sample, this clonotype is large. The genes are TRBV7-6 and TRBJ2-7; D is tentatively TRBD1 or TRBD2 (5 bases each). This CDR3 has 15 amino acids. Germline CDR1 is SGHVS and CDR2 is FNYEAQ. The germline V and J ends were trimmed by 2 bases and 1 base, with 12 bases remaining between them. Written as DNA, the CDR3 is TGTGCCAGCAGCTTATTCCCCGGGACGTCCTACGAGCAGTACTTC. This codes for CASSLFPGTSYEQYF.

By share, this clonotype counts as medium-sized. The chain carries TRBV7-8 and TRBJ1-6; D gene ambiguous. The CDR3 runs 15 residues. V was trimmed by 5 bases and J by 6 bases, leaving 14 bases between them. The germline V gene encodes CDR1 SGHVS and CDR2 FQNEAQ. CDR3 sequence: CASSLRRVVNSPLHF. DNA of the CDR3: TGTGCCAGCAGCCTCCGCCGGGTAGTTAATTCACCCCTCCACTTT.

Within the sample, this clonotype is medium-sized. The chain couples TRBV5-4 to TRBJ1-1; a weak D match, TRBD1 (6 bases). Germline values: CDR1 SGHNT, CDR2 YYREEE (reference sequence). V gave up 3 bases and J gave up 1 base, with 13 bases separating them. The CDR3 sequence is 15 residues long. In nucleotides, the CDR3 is TGTGCCAGCAGCTCACCGCGGGGACAGAACACTGAAGCTTTCTTT. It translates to CASSSPRGQNTEAFF.

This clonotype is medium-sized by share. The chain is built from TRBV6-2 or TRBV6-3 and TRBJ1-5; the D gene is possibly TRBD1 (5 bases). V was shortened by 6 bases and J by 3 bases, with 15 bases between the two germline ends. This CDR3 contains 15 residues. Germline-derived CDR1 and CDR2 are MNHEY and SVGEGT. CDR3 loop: CASSFPGGINQPQHF. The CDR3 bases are TGTGCCAGCAGCTTTCCGGGGGGGATCAATCAGCCCCAGCATTTT.

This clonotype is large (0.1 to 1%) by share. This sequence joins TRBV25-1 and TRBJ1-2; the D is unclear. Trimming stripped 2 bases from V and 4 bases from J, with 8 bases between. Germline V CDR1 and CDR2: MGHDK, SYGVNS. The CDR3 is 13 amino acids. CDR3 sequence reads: CASSEQTSYGYTF. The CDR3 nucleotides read TGTGCCAGCAGTGAACAGACTAGCTATGGCTACACCTTC.

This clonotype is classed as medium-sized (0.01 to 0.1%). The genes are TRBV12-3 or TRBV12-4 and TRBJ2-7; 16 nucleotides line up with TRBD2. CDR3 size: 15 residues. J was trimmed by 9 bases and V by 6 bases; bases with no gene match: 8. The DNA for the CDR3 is TGTGCCAGCAGCGCGGGGACTAGCGGGGGGGACCGGCAGTACTTC. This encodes CASSAGTSGGDRQYF.